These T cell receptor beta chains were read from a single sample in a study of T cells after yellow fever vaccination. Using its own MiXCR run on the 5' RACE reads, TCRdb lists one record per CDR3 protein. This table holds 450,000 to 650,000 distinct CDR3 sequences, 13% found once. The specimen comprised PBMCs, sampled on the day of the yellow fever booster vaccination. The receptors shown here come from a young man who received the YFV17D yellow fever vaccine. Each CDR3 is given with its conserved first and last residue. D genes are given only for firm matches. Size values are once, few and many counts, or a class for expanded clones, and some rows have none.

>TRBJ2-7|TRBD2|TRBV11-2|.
TGTGCCAGCAGCTTAGGGCTAGCGGTGGGCTACGAGCAGTACTTC
CASSLGLAVGYEQYF
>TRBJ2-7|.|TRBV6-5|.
TGTGCCAGCAGTTACGCCTACGGCGAGCAGTACTTC
CASSYAYGEQYF
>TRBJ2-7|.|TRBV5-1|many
TGCGCCAGCAGCGGCGGAGACTACGAGCAGTACTTC
CASSGGDYEQYF
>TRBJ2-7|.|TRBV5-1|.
TGCGCCAGCAGCAGAGACCCCGAGGGCTACGAGCAGTACTTC
CASSRDPEGYEQYF
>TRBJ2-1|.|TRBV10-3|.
TGTGCCATCAGGATACACCCAGAAAAAGGAAATGAGCAGTTCTTC
CAIRIHPEKGNEQFF
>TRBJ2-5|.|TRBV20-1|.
TGCTGTGCTAGAGATTATCCCTACGCGGGGGCTGAGACCCAGTACTTC
CCARDYPYAGAETQYF
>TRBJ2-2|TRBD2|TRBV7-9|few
TGTGCCAGCAGGCCAACTAGCGAAGGAAACACCGGGGAGCTGTTTTTT
CASRPTSEGNTGELFF
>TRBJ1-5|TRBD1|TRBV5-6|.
TGTGCCAGCAGCTCACTCTCGACAGGGGTTCAGCCCCAGCATTTT
CASSSLSTGVQPQHF
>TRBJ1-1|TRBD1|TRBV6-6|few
TGTGCCAGCAGAATCGGACAGGCGCCTGAAGCTTTCTTT
CASRIGQAPEAFF
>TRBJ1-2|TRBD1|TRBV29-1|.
TGCAGCGTGACAGGGGGCAGGGGCTATGGCTACACCTTC
CSVTGGRGYGYTF
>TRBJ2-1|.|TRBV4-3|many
TGCGCCAGCAGCCCGGCTGGGCATAGGGACAATGAGCAGTTCTTC
CASSPAGHRDNEQFF
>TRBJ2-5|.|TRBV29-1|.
TGCAGCGTTGAAGGATCAGGGCTCGAGACCCAGTACTTC
CSVEGSGLETQYF
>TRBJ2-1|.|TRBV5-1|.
TGCGCCAGCAGCTTGGCCAAGGGGTCGGGTTCTGAGCAGTTCTTC
CASSLAKGSGSEQFF
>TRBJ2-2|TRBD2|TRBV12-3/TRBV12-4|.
TGTGCCAGCAGCCCCGGGACTAGCGTAGGCACCGGGGAGCTGTTTTTT
CASSPGTSVGTGELFF
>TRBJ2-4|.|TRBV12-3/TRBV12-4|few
TGTGCCAGCAGTTCCGGGACACTGGACAAAATTCAGTACTTC
CASSSGTLDKIQYF
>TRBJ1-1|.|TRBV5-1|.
TGCGCCAGCAGCTTGATTGCTTCGGCAGGGAGCACTGAAGCTTTCTTT
CASSLIASAGSTEAFF
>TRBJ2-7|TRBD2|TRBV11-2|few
TGTGCCAGCAGCCCCCGACCTAGCGGGAGGGCCTTTAACCCCTACGAGCAGTACTTC
CASSPRPSGRAFNPYEQYF
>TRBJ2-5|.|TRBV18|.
TGTGCCAGCTCACCCGGGGCGCAGGCCCAAGAGACCCAGTACTTC
CASSPGAQAQETQYF
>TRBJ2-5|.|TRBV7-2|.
TGTGCCAGCAGCTTGGGGCATTGGGCGGAGACCCAGTACTTC
CASSLGHWAETQYF
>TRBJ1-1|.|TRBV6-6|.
TGTGCCACCTCTCAGTTGAACACTGAAGCTTTCTTT
CATSQLNTEAFF
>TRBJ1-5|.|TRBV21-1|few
TGTGCCAGCAGCAAAAAAGGGACAATTACAGGGTATCAGCCCCAGCATTTT
CASSKKGTITGYQPQHF
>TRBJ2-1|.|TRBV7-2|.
TGTGCCAGCAGCTCGACACAGTCGGAGCAGTTCTTC
CASSSTQSEQFF
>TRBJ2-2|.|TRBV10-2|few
TGCGCCACCCCAGACGGGTCCGGGGAGCTGTTTTTT
CATPDGSGELFF
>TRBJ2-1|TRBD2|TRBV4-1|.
TGCGCCAGCAGCCAGGGGGGACTAGCGGGAGCCTTTAGGAATGAGCAGTTCTTC
CASSQGGLAGAFRNEQFF
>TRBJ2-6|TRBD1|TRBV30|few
TGTGCCTGGACTCCCAGGGGGCTCGGGGCCAACGTCCTGACTTTC
CAWTPRGLGANVLTF
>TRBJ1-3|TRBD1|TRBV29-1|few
TGCAGCGTTGTGATTGCCGGGACAGGGCTTGGAAACACCATATATTTT
CSVVIAGTGLGNTIYF
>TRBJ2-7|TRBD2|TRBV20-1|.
TGCAGTGCTAGTCGCGGGAGTCAATCCTACGAGCAGTACTTC
CSASRGSQSYEQYF
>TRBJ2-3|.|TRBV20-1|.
TGCAGTGCGCGCCCCGCCGGGTACACAGATACGCAGTATTTT
CSARPAGYTDTQYF
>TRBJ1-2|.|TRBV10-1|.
TGCGCCAGCAGTGGATTGTGGGTGAGGTTCTATGGCTACACCTTC
CASSGLWVRFYGYTF
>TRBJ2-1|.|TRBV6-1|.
TGTGCCAGCAGAGACGATGACTACAATGAGCAGTTCTTC
CASRDDDYNEQFF
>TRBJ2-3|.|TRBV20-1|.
TGCAGTGCTCCGAGGGACAGCACAGATACGCAGTATTTT
CSAPRDSTDTQYF
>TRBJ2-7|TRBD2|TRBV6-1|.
TGTGCCAGCAGCCACCCTAGCGGGCCCACCTACGAGCAGTACTTC
CASSHPSGPTYEQYF
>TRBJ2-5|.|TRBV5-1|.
TGCGCCAACATGGACGGCTACCAAGAGACCCAGTACTTC
CANMDGYQETQYF